The source of this TCR beta chain is a study of shared clonotypes between healthy human individuals. Study results and caveats: Incompleteness in sorted-subset sequencing, despite large depth, was shown by rarefaction. Among non-shared clonotypes, generation probabilities were lower than among those shared by all four donors.

Sequencing used immunoSEQ multiplex PCR; TCRdb keeps in-frame clones, though not all of them. The sample shows 2.5 million or so clones, just over 90% of them seen only once. Germline assignment: CDR1 MNHEY and CDR2 SVGAGI. The CDR3 extends over 16 amino acids. V lost 0 bases to trimming and J lost 6 bases; unmatched junction nucleotides: 7. Concerning this clone itself: No antigen is known for it.

The sequence derives from a man between 18 and 29 years old in good health. The chain links TRBV6-5 to TRBJ2-1; 8 positions agree with TRBD2. Sequencing was performed on naive CD4+ T cells sorted from blood. Subset given: CD45RA+ positively selected. CDR3 sequence (DNA): TGTGCCAGCAGTTACTCTTCCAGCGGGGGTCGCAATGAGCAGTTCTTC. The encoded protein is CASSYSSSGGRNEQFF.